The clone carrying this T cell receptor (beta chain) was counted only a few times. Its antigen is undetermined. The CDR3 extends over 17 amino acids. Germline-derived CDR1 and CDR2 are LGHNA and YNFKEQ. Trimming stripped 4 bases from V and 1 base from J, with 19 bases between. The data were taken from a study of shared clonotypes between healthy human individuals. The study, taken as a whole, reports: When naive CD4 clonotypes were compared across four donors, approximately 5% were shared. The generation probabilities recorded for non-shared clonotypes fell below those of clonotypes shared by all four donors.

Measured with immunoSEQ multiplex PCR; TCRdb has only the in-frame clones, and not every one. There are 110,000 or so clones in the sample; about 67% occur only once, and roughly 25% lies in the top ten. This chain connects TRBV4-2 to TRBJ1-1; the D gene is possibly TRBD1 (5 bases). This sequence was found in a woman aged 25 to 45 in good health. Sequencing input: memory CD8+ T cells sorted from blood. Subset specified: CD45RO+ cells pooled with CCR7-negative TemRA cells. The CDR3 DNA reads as TGTGCCAGCAGCCTCCATATCGACCCGGGACCGAACACTGAAGCTTTCTTT. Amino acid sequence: CASSLHIDPGPNTEAFF.